This T cell receptor beta chain derives from a study of cytomegalovirus exposure and HLA in healthy donors. Trimming at V came to 4 bases and at J to 14 bases, leaving 10 bases not matched to a gene. Germline CDR1 is MDHEN and CDR2 is SYDVKM. This CDR3 has 15 amino acids. The PCR made use of 60 Vbeta and 13 Jbeta primers. The assay was immunoSEQ multiplex PCR, and TCRdb's table has in-frame clones only and misses some. The sample contains approximately 90,000 clones, roughly 70% of which appear only once. This receptor was identified in a woman between 45 and 65 years old in good health and CMV-seropositive. V and J are TRBV28 and TRBJ2-1; TRBD2 agrees at 14 bases. The sample was PBMCs. The CDR3 reads CASSSAGLAGVLEFF. In nucleotides, the CDR3 is TGTGCCAGCAGTTCGGCGGGACTAGCGGGAGTACTTGAGTTCTTC.